One and the same sample provided the 14 T cell receptor beta chains below, sequenced in a study of CD8 T cells in ankylosing spondylitis. TCRdb independently ran MiXCR on the 5' RACE reads; one entry per CDR3 protein. The sample has some 250,000 distinct CDR3 sequences, around 25% seen once. Sequencing was performed on blood, either unsorted or a sorted T cell fraction (not recorded which). The receptors shown here come from a male donor with ankylosing spondylitis or in good health (not recorded which).

The J gene is TRBJ1-1, the V gene TRBV2; D is unresolved. The CDR3 extends over 14 amino acids. Trimming removed 1 base from V and 4 bases from J, with 10 bases in between. Germline CDR1 is SNHLY and CDR2 is FYNNEI. As DNA, the CDR3 is TGTGCCAGCAGTGAAGGGTCCAAGGGCACTGAAGCTTTCTTT. Translated: CASSEGSKGTEAFF.

The V and J genes are TRBV10-1 and TRBJ2-7; D perhaps matches TRBD1 (5 bases). The CDR3 covers 14 residues. Germline V gene lookup returns CDR1 WNHNN and CDR2 SYGVQD (reference sequence). Trimming stripped 4 bases from V and 0 bases from J, with 10 bases between. The CDR3: CASSADRISYEQYF. The CDR3 bases are TGCGCCAGCAGTGCTGACAGAATCTCCTACGAGCAGTACTTC.

The chain employs TRBV12-3 or TRBV12-4 and TRBJ2-5, with D hard to call. The V end was cut by 2 bases, the J end by 3 bases, with 10 bases between. This CDR3 is 14 amino acids long. CDR3 amino acids: CASSLTTAKETQYF. CDR3 sequence (DNA): TGTGCCAGCAGTTTAACGACGGCCAAAGAGACCCAGTACTTC.

This chain links TRBV29-1 with TRBJ2-1; no definite D call. Germline V lookup: CDR1 SQVTM, CDR2 ANQGSEA. Trimming pared 0 bases from V and 4 bases from J, leaving 7 bases between. CDR3 length: 13 residues. CDR3 bases: TGCAGCGTTGAAGATATCAGATACAATGAGCAGTTCTTC. This encodes CSVEDIRYNEQFF.

About this clonotype: A read error is possible here, since a much larger clone lies one base away. This chain joins TRBV12-3 or TRBV12-4 and TRBJ2-7; no reliable D call. Trimming pared 2 bases from V and 2 bases from J, leaving 4 bases between. The CDR3 is 12 amino acids. This CDR3 reads CASSLRAYEQYF. The DNA for the CDR3 is TGTGCCAGCAGTTTAAGGGCCTACGAGCAGTACTTC.

This clonotype was detected many times. The rearrangement joins TRBV12-3 or TRBV12-4 to TRBJ2-3; 8 bases line up with TRBD2. V dropped 10 bases and J dropped 2; count of bases not matched to a gene: 8. The CDR3 runs to 14 residues. The CDR3 region is CATTLAGVTDTQYF. For the CDR3, the DNA is TGTGCCACTACCCTAGCGGGTGTCACAGATACGCAGTATTTT.

There are many counts of this clonotype. The V call is TRBV12-3 or TRBV12-4, the J call TRBJ2-6, with no clear D. The CDR3 has 14 residues. Trimming took off 4 bases at V and 2 bases at J, with 6 bases between the two ends. The CDR3: CASSSSTGANVLTF. CDR3 DNA: TGTGCCAGCAGTTCGAGTACTGGGGCCAACGTCCTGACTTTC.

The CDR3 protein is CASSQAKGLSYNEQFF. The CDR3 bases are TGTGCCAGCAGCCAAGCAAAGGGGCTTTCCTACAATGAGCAGTTCTTC. This chain joins TRBV3-1 and TRBJ2-1; possibly TRBD1 for D (5 bases). Per germline, CDR1 LGHDT and CDR2 YNNKEL (reference sequence). The germline V and J ends were trimmed by 1 base and 1 base, with 11 bases remaining between them. The CDR3 spans 16 residues.

This clonotype was detected many times. This rearrangement joins TRBV12-3 or TRBV12-4 to TRBJ2-2; maybe TRBD2 (7 bases). This CDR3 is 14 amino acids long. V lost 3 bases to trimming and J lost 6 bases, with 11 bases between them. The CDR3 protein is CASSLGGPAGELFF. The CDR3 bases are TGTGCCAGCAGTTTGGGGGGGCCCGCCGGGGAGCTGTTTTTT.

This clonotype was seen once. Since a much larger clone is just one base distant, this may be a read error. The chain uses TRBV15 and TRBJ2-2, with D possibly TRBD2 on 5 matching bases. Per germline, CDR1 LNHNV and CDR2 YYDKDF (reference sequence). The CDR3 extends over 17 amino acids. The CDR3 coding sequence is TGTGTCACCAGCAGAGATGGGTGGGAGAGGAGTGGCGGGGAGCTGTTTTTT. Translation: CVTSRDGWERSGGELFF.

In the case of this clonotype: An end of the junction differs from the germline gene, which may be a read error. The chain has TRBV3-1 and TRBJ2-2; perhaps TRBD2 as D (6 bases). Germline CDR1 LGHDT, CDR2 YNNKEL (reference sequence). The CDR3 totals 15 residues. The CDR3 spells CATSQRGVGTGELFF. The CDR3 DNA follows: TGTGCCACCAGCCAACGCGGGGTAGGCACCGGGGAGCTGTTTTTT.

The chain uses TRBV29-1 and TRBJ1-1, with no clear D. Per the germline V gene, CDR1 is SQVTM and CDR2 is ANQGSEA. This CDR3 is built from 10 residues. V lost 4 bases, J lost 11 bases, and 11 bases lay in between. The CDR3 sequence: CSVVEARAFF. CDR3 bases: TGCAGCGTTGTTGAGGCTCGGGCTTTCTTT.

The chain couples TRBV19 to TRBJ2-3; D tentatively reads TRBD1 or TRBD2 (6 bases each). The V gene lost 3 bases and the J gene lost 4 bases, with 14 bases spanning the gap. Germline V gene lookup returns CDR1 LNHDA and CDR2 SQIVND (reference sequence). The CDR3 is 15 residues long. The CDR3 here is CASSMVGGWADTQYF. The CDR3 DNA reads as TGTGCCAGTAGTATGGTCGGGGGCTGGGCAGATACGCAGTATTTT. The full variable domain, rest sourced from reference TRBV19 and TRBJ2-3, is DGGITQSPKYLFRKEGQNVTLSCEQNLNHDAMYWYRQDPGQGLRLIYYSQIVNDFQKGDIAEGYSVSREKKESFPLTVTSAQKNPTAFYLCASSMVGGWADTQYFGPGTRLTVL.

This clonotype has just a few counts. The chain employs TRBV20-1 and TRBJ2-1; 10 nucleotides agree with TRBD2. The CDR3 has 14 residues. After removal of 5 bases from V and 9 bases from J, the junction contained 10 bases not matched to a gene. CDR1 is DFQATT and CDR2 is SNEGSKA in the germline V gene (reference sequence). This CDR3 reads CSAPGTSVSGEQFF. The CDR3 DNA reads TGCAGTGCTCCCGGGACTAGCGTTTCCGGTGAGCAGTTCTTC.